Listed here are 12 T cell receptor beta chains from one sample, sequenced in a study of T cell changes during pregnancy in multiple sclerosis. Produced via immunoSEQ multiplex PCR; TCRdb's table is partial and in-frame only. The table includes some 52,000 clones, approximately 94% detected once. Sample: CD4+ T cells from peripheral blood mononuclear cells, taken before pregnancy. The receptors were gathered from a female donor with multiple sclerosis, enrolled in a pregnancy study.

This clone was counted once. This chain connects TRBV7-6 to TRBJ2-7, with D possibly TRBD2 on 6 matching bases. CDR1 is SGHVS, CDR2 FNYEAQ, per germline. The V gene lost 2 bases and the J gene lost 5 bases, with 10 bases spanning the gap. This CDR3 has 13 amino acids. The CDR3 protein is CASSLPGVNEQYF. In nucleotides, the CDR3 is TGTGCCAGCAGCTTACCGGGGGTGAACGAGCAGTACTTC.

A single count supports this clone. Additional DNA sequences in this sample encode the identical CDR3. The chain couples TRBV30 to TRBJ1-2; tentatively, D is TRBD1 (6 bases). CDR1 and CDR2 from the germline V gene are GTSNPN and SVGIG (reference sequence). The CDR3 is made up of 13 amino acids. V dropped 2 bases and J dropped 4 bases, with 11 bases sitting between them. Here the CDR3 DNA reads TGTGCCTGGAGTCGCGGGGGCAGCTATGGCTACACCTTC. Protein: CAWSRGGSYGYTF. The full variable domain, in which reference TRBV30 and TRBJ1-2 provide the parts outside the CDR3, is SQTIHQWPATLVQPVGSPLSLECTVEGTSNPNLYWYRQAAGRGLQLLFYSVGIGQISSEVPQNLSASRPQDRQFILSSKKLLLSDSGFYLCAWSRGGSYGYTFGSGTRLTVV.

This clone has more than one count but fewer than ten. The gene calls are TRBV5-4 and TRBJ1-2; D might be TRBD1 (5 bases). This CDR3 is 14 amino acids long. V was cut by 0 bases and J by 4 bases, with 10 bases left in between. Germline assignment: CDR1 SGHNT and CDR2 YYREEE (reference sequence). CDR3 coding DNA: TGTGCCAGCAGCTTGGACGGCAGGGCCTATGGCTACACCTTC. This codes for CASSLDGRAYGYTF. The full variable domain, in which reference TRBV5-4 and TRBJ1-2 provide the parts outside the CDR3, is ETGVTQSPTHLIKTRGQQVTLRCSSQSGHNTVSWYQQALGQGPQFIFQYYREEENGRGNFPPRFSGLQFPNYSSELNVNALELDDSALYLCASSLDGRAYGYTFGSGTRLTVV.

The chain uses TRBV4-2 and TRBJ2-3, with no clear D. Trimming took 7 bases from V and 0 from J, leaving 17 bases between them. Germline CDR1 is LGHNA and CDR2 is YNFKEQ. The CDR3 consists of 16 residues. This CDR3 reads CASKNDRLASTDTQYF. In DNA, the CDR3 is TGTGCCAGCAAGAATGATCGACTGGCTAGCACAGATACGCAGTATTTT.

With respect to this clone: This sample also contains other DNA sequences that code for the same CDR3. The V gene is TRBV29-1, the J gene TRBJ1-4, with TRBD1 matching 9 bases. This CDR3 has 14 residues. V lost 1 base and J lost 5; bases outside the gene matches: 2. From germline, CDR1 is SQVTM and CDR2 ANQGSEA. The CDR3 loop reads CSVEGTGANEKLFF. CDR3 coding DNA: TGCAGCGTTGAAGGGACAGGGGCAAATGAAAAACTGTTTTTT.

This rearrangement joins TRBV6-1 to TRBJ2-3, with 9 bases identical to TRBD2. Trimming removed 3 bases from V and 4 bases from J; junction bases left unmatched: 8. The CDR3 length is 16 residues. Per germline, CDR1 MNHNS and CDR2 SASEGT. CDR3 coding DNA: TGTGCCAGCAGTGAGGTGGCTAGCGGGACCTCAGATACGCAGTATTTT. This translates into CASSEVASGTSDTQYF.

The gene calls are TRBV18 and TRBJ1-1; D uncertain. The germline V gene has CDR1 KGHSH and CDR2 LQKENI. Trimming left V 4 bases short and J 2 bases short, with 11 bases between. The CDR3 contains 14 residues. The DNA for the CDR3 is TGTGCCAGCTCACAACAATCCCTTAACACTGAAGCTTTCTTT. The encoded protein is CASSQQSLNTEAFF.

CDR3 in amino acids: CASSIGQGASQPQHF. CDR3 nucleotides: TGTGCCAGTAGTATCGGACAGGGGGCAAGTCAGCCCCAGCATTTT. This chain links TRBV19 with TRBJ1-5; 11 bases match TRBD1. Trimming removed 3 bases from V and 6 bases from J; junction bases left unmatched: 4. The CDR3 is made up of 15 amino acids. CDR1 is LNHDA, CDR2 SQIVND, per germline (reference sequence).

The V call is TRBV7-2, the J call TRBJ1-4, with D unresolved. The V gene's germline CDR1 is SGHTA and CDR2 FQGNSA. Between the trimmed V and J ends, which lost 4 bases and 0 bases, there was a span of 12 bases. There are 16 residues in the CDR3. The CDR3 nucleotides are TGTGCCAGCAGCTCAAAACAGCGGGCAACTAATGAAAAACTGTTTTTT. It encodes CASSSKQRATNEKLFF. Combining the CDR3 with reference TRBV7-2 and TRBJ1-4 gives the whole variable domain GAGVSQSPSNKVTEKGKDVELRCDPISGHTALYWYRQSLGQGLEFLIYFQGNSAPDKSGLPSDRFSAERTGGSVSTLTIQRTQQEDSAVYLCASSSKQRATNEKLFFGSGTQLSVL.

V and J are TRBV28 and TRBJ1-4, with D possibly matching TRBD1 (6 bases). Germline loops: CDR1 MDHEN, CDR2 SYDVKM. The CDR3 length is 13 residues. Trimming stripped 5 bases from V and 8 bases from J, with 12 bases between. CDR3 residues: CASSAGAVEKLFF. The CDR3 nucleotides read TGTGCCAGCAGTGCGGGGGCCGTCGAAAAACTGTTTTTT.

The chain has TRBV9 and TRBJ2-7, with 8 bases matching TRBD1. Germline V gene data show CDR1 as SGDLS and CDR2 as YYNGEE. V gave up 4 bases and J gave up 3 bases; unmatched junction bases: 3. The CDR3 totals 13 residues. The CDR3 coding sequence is TGTGCCAGCAGCCGGGACAGGCACTACGAGCAGTACTTC. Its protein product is CASSRDRHYEQYF. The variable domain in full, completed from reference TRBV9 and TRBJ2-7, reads DSGVTQTPKHLITATGQRVTLRCSPRSGDLSVYWYQQSLDQGLQFLIQYYNGEERAKGNILERFSAQQFPDLHSELNLSSLELGDSALYFCASSRDRHYEQYFGPGTRLTVT.

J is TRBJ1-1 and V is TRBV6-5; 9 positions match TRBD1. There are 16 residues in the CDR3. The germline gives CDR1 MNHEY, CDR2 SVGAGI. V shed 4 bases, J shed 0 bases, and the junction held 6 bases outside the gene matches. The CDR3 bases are TGTGCCAGCAGTTTCTCCGGGACAGGGCTGAACACTGAAGCTTTCTTT. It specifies CASSFSGTGLNTEAFF.